This TCR beta chain was captured in a study of blood T cell repertoires in COVID-19. Here immunoSEQ multiplex PCR was the method, and the copy in TCRdb shows in-frame clones only, minus some. The repertoire consists of around 290,000 clones, with more than 70% occurring once and the leading ten covering approximately 7.8%. This TCR was sampled from a woman in her 50s who had recovered from COVID-19. The sample taken for sequencing was peripheral blood.

As DNA, the CDR3 is TGTGCCAGCAGCCCGCCACAGGGGGGGGTCTACGAGCAGTACTTC. It yields the protein CASSPPQGGVYEQYF. This chain links TRBV7-2 with TRBJ2-7, with TRBD1 as a possible D gene (8 bases). The CDR3 covers 15 residues. V dropped 5 bases and J dropped 3 bases, with 17 bases sitting between them. Germline V CDR1 and CDR2: SGHTA, FQGNSA.